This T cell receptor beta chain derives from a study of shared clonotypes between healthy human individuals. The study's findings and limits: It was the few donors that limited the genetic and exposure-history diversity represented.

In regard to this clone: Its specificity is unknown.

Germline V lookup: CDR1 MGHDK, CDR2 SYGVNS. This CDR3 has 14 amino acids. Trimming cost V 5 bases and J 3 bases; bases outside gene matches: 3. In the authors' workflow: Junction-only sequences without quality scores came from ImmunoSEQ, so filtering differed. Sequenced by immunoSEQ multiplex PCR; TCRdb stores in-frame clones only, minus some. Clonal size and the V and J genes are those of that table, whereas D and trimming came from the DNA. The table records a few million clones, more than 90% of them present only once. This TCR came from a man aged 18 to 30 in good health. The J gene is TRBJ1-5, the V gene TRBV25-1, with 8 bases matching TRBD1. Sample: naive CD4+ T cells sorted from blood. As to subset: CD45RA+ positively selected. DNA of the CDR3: TGTGCCAGCAGTCAGACAGGGGTCAATCAGCCCCAGCATTTT. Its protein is CASSQTGVNQPQHF. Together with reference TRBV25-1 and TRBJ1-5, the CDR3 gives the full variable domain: EADIYQTPRYLVIGTGKKITLECSQTMGHDKMYWYQQDPGMELHLIHYSYGVNSTEKGDLSSESTVSRIRTEHFPLTLESARPSHTSQYLCASSQTGVNQPQHFGDGTRLSIL.